What follows are 20 T cell receptor beta chains derived from one specimen sequenced in a study of CD8 T cells in ankylosing spondylitis. TCRdb analysed the 5' RACE reads with MiXCR anew, one entry per CDR3 protein. The sample shows 300,000 to 400,000 distinct CDR3 sequences, 11% of them seen only once. Sequences were obtained from blood, either unsorted or a sorted T cell fraction (not recorded which). The receptor set was obtained from a female donor with ankylosing spondylitis or in good health (not recorded which).

For this clonotype: Sequence at one end of the junction differs from germline and may be a read error. CDR3 sequence: CCARDSRNRVMQPQHF. The DNA for the CDR3 is TGCTGTGCTAGAGATTCTCGCAACAGGGTTATGCAGCCCCAGCATTTT. This chain uses TRBV20-1 with TRBJ1-5, with D possibly TRBD1 on 6 matching bases. Germline CDR1 reads DFQATT; CDR2 reads SNEGSKA (reference sequence). The CDR3 spans 16 residues.

This clonotype was counted ten times or more. This chain joins TRBV4-1 and TRBJ2-1, with TRBD2 matching over 10 bases. Germline V gives CDR1 MGHRA, CDR2 YSYEKL. The CDR3 spans 16 residues. Trimming cost V 4 bases and J 4 bases; bases outside gene matches: 7. CDR3 residues: CASSRSGGEVYNEQFF. DNA for the CDR3: TGCGCCAGCAGCCGCAGCGGGGGGGAGGTATACAATGAGCAGTTCTTC.

Comments on this clonotype: Its ends do not fully match the called genes, so a read error is possible. The V gene is TRBV25-1, the J gene TRBJ2-7; possibly TRBD1 for D (6 bases). The CDR3 consists of 14 residues. The germline CDR1 and CDR2 sequences are MGHDK and SYGVNS. This CDR3 reads CASAGPGVLYKQYF. CDR3 bases: TGTGCCAGCGCCGGTCCAGGGGTGCTCTACAAGCAGTACTTC.

V usage is TRBV5-4 and J usage is TRBJ2-5; 14 nucleotides align to TRBD2. The germline CDR1 and CDR2 sequences are SGHNT and YYREEE (reference sequence). V gave up 3 bases and J gave up 5 bases; unmatched junction bases: 6. This CDR3 is 16 amino acids long. The CDR3 loop is CASSSGLAGVRETQYF. CDR3 coding DNA: TGTGCCAGCAGCTCGGGACTAGCGGGAGTACGGGAGACCCAGTACTTC.

The J gene is TRBJ1-2, the V gene TRBV7-9; TRBD1 matches at 7 bases. Looked up from germline, CDR1 is SEHNR and CDR2 is FQNEAQ (reference sequence). J lost 7 bases, V lost 2 bases, and 16 bases had no gene match. The CDR3 sequence is 17 residues long. The CDR3 DNA reads as TGTGCCAGCAGCTTAAAAGGTATAGGGGGCAACGATCGTGGCTACACCTTC. This encodes CASSLKGIGGNDRGYTF.

This clonotype was seen repeatedly, ten times or more. J is TRBJ1-1 and V is TRBV12-3 or TRBV12-4; D is undetermined. The germline V and J ends were trimmed by 6 bases and 10 bases, with 12 bases remaining between them. The CDR3 is made up of 11 amino acids. The CDR3 loop is CASSSLGLAFF. DNA for the CDR3: TGTGCCAGCAGCTCCTTGGGGTTAGCTTTCTTT.

This clonotype was counted ten times or more. The chain employs TRBV7-2 and TRBJ2-7; D uncertain. This CDR3 contains 17 residues. Per germline, CDR1 SGHTA and CDR2 FQGNSA. Trimming cost V 5 bases and J 3 bases, with 23 bases left between them. CDR3 loop: CASSPRRILRSVYEQYF. The DNA of the CDR3 is TGTGCCAGCAGCCCACGCAGGATTCTCCGGAGCGTCTACGAGCAGTACTTC.

The gene calls are TRBV12-3 or TRBV12-4 and TRBJ2-1, with 11 nucleotides matching TRBD1. The CDR3 extends over 15 amino acids. V was pared by 6 bases and J by 4 bases, with 5 bases of the junction left unmatched. This CDR3 is CASRLGTGGYNEQFF. CDR3 DNA sequence: TGTGCCAGCAGACTCGGGACAGGGGGATACAATGAGCAGTTCTTC.

This clonotype was seen ten or more times. V gene TRBV29-1 combines with J gene TRBJ2-1; 7 bases are shared with TRBD1. V trimming: 4 bases; J trimming: 1 base; junction bases outside the gene matches: 4. Germline V gene lookup returns CDR1 SQVTM and CDR2 ANQGSEA. The CDR3 spans 14 residues. In DNA, the CDR3 is TGCAGCGTTGCCTACAGGGGTTCCTACAATGAGCAGTTCTTC. This sequence encodes CSVAYRGSYNEQFF.

There are many counts of this clonotype. The chain uses TRBV20-1 and TRBJ2-3; D remains ambiguous. CDR1 is DFQATT and CDR2 is SNEGSKA in the germline V gene (reference sequence). The CDR3 has 17 amino acids. Trimming shortened V by 0 bases and J by 0 bases, and 16 bases separated the two germline ends. The CDR3 nucleotides read TGCAGTGCTAGAGATCGCTGGCGTCACCTTAGCACAGATACGCAGTATTTT. Its translation: CSARDRWRHLSTDTQYF.

Notes on this clonotype: A much larger clone differs by one base, so this may be a read error. The chain has TRBV28 and TRBJ1-5, with a tentative D call TRBD1 (5 bases). Germline values: CDR1 MDHEN, CDR2 SYDVKM. Trimming left V 3 bases short and J 4 bases short, with 13 bases between. The CDR3 is 15 amino acids. The CDR3 region is CASSFNGGLNQPQHF. Here the CDR3 DNA reads TGTGCCAGCAGTTTTAACGGGGGACTAAATCAGCCCCAGCATTTT.

In this sample, this clonotype turned up many times. The genes are TRBV20-1 and TRBJ2-7; the D call may be TRBD1 or TRBD2 (5 bases each). The CDR3 consists of 13 residues. The germline V gene encodes CDR1 DFQATT and CDR2 SNEGSKA (reference sequence). V dropped 0 bases and J dropped 4 bases, with 10 bases sitting between them. CDR3 coding DNA: TGCAGTGCTAGAGAGGGACCTACATACGAGCAGTACTTC. Its protein product is CSAREGPTYEQYF.

The rearrangement links TRBV7-2 to TRBJ1-4, with D hard to call. V was shortened by 5 bases and J by 6 bases, with 10 bases between the two germline ends. Germline V CDR1 and CDR2: SGHTA, FQGNSA. The CDR3 is 13 residues long. This CDR3 reads CASSRSSYEKLFF. CDR3 DNA sequence: TGTGCCAGCAGCCGTAGTTCTTATGAAAAACTGTTTTTT.

This clonotype was detected ten times or more. The genes are TRBV20-1 and TRBJ2-7, with a tentative D call TRBD2 (5 bases). V lost 4 bases and J 3 bases, leaving 16 bases between the germline ends. The CDR3 sequence is 14 residues long. Germline V gene data show CDR1 as DFQATT and CDR2 as SNEGSKA (reference sequence). The CDR3 here is CSATPLLAFYEQYF. As DNA, the CDR3 is TGCAGTGCTACGCCCCTCCTAGCTTTCTACGAGCAGTACTTC.

Remarks on this clonotype: A much larger clone is a single base away; this may be a read error. The chain couples TRBV28 to TRBJ2-7, with unresolved D. Germline CDR1 reads MDHEN; CDR2 reads SYDVKM. The V and J ends lost 10 bases and 2 bases respectively, with 12 bases between them. This CDR3 comprises 12 residues. In DNA, the CDR3 is TGTGCCACCCACACCAATCCCTACGAGCAGTACTTC. It yields the protein CATHTNPYEQYF.

This clonotype was detected ten times or more. The chain is built from TRBV12-3 or TRBV12-4 and TRBJ1-5, with TRBD1 as a possible D gene (6 bases). The CDR3 totals 16 residues. Trimming shortened V by 3 bases and J by 4 bases, and 16 bases separated the two germline ends. Here the CDR3 DNA reads TGTGCCAGCAGTTTTCAAAAGGGGGTCGGGAATCAGCCCCAGCATTTT. Translated, it gives CASSFQKGVGNQPQHF.

This clonotype was detected only a few times. The chain links TRBV18 to TRBJ2-1, with D perhaps assigned TRBD1 or TRBD2 (6 bases each). Trimming cost V 4 bases and J 4 bases, with 14 bases left between them. This CDR3 spans 15 amino acids. Germline CDR1 is KGHSH and CDR2 is LQKENI. Here the CDR3 DNA reads TGTGCCAGCTCACATCTCGGGGGCGCATACAATGAGCAGTTCTTC. Translation gives CASSHLGGAYNEQFF.

This clonotype has a count of ten or more. The chain joins TRBV5-1 to TRBJ1-1; D remains unclear. Per the germline V gene, CDR1 is SGHRS and CDR2 is YFSETQ. The CDR3 extends over 15 amino acids. Trimming took 0 bases from V and 1 from J, leaving 10 bases between them. The CDR3 DNA sequence: TGCGCCAGCAGCTTGGATAAGGGTGCGAACACTGAAGCTTTCTTT. Translated: CASSLDKGANTEAFF. Full variable domain (outside the CDR3, taken from reference TRBV5-1 and TRBJ1-1): KAGVTQTPRYLIKTRGQQVTLSCSPISGHRSVSWYQQTPGQGLQFLFEYFSETQRNKGNFPGRFSGRQFSNSRSEMNVSTLELGDSALYLCASSLDKGANTEAFFGQGTRLTVV.

The table lists this clonotype with many counts. J is TRBJ2-7 and V is TRBV28, with D possibly called TRBD1 or TRBD2 (6 bases each). This CDR3 spans 15 amino acids. The germline V and J ends were trimmed by 4 bases and 4 bases, with 17 bases remaining between them. The germline V gene encodes CDR1 MDHEN and CDR2 SYDVKM. The CDR3 nucleotides are TGTGCCAGCAGTTCTTATACCGGGGGCGGGTACGAGCAGTACTTC. This encodes CASSSYTGGGYEQYF. Drawing the rest from reference TRBV28 and TRBJ2-7, the complete variable domain is DVKVTQSSRYLVKRTGEKVFLECVQDMDHENMFWYRQDPGLGLRLIYFSYDVKMKEKGDIPEGYSVSREKKERFSLILESASTNQTSMYLCASSSYTGGGYEQYFGPGTRLTVT.

This clonotype was picked up many times. The chain combines TRBV11-2 with TRBJ1-2; D call uncertain. CDR1 is SGHAT and CDR2 is FQNNGV in the germline V gene. The V end was cut by 0 bases, the J end by 4 bases, with 12 bases between. This CDR3 has 15 residues. In nucleotides, the CDR3 is TGTGCCAGCAGCTTAGATGGGTCAGGCCTCTATGGCTACACCTTC. This gives the protein CASSLDGSGLYGYTF.